Shown below are 10 T cell receptor beta chains from a single sample sequenced in a study of T cells in Graves' hyperthyroidism and ophthalmopathy (dated by TCRdb to the late 2010s). The library was obtained by multiplex PCR. Sequenced on an Illumina HiSeq 2000. Amplification of TCR beta CDR3 regions was carried out from RNA transcripts. The first round of RT-PCR for the TCR CDR3 was performed with the HTBI primer set and the Qiagen OneStep RT-PCR kit. TCRdb reanalyzed the raw reads on its own, using fastp at Q25 for trimming and MiXCR for clone calling, and kept in-frame beta chains. A single entry per CDR3 protein holds the most common genes and DNA from its merged rows. In all, the sample holds 400,000 to 500,000 distinct CDR3 sequences, and around 14% of those were seen once. Of the sample, 15% to 20% falls within the top ten clones. Sequencing input: blood. These receptors came from a woman between 18 and 30 years old with Graves' hyperthyroidism.

This clonotype has ten or more counts. This chain joins TRBV12-5 and TRBJ2-3; D possibly matches TRBD1 or TRBD2 (5 bases each). This CDR3 spans 16 amino acids. Trimming took 1 base from V and 3 from J, leaving 14 bases between them. CDR1 is LGHNT, CDR2 FRNRAP, per germline. In nucleotides, the CDR3 is TGTGCTAGTGGTTTGGGAATTGGGGGAGAGACAGATACGCAGTATTTT. Translated, it gives CASGLGIGGETDTQYF.

The V call is TRBV6-2 or TRBV6-3, the J call TRBJ2-1; D is uncertain. From germline, CDR1 is MNHEY and CDR2 SVGEGT. The CDR3 totals 15 residues. Trimming removed 2 bases from V and 8 bases from J, with 16 bases in between. CDR3 DNA sequence: TGTGCCAGCAGTTACCGAGGAGACGGAATGGATGAGCAGTTCTTC. Translation gives CASSYRGDGMDEQFF.

Points on this clonotype: Just one base apart from a much larger clone, this may be a read error. The chain's CDR3 is CASSFLRGYTEAFF. The CDR3 nucleotides read TGTGCCAGCAGTTTCTTACGGGGCTACACTGAAGCTTTCTTT. This rearrangement joins TRBV28 to TRBJ1-1; D is possibly TRBD1 (5 bases). Germline loops: CDR1 MDHEN, CDR2 SYDVKM. This CDR3 is built from 14 residues. V lost 3 bases and J 3 bases, leaving 11 bases between the germline ends.

The sample holds many counts of this clonotype. V is TRBV9 and J is TRBJ2-5; TRBD2 agrees at 8 bases. Germline V gene lookup returns CDR1 SGDLS and CDR2 YYNGEE. Trimming cost V 4 bases and J 3 bases; bases outside gene matches: 8. The CDR3 has 15 amino acids. The DNA for the CDR3 is TGTGCCAGCAGCCCCGGGGGGGGAGGAGAAGAGACCCAGTACTTC. Encoded protein: CASSPGGGGEETQYF. The whole variable domain, remainder taken from reference TRBV9 and TRBJ2-5, is DSGVTQTPKHLITATGQRVTLRCSPRSGDLSVYWYQQSLDQGLQFLIQYYNGEERAKGNILERFSAQQFPDLHSELNLSSLELGDSALYFCASSPGGGGEETQYFGPGTRLLVL.

This chain links TRBV18 with TRBJ1-1, with a tentative D call TRBD1 (5 bases). From germline, CDR1 is KGHSH and CDR2 LQKENI. V lost 6 bases to trimming and J lost 0 bases, with 14 bases between them. The CDR3 has 15 amino acids. The CDR3 spells CASSPRDFLNTEAFF. Written as DNA, the CDR3 is TGTGCCAGCTCCCCCCGGGACTTCCTGAACACTGAAGCTTTCTTT.

This clonotype was seen ten or more times. The J gene is TRBJ2-7, the V gene TRBV5-1; D possibly matches TRBD1 or TRBD2 (6 bases each). Per germline, CDR1 SGHRS and CDR2 YFSETQ. CDR3 size: 14 residues. Deletions cut 5 bases from V and 5 bases from J, with 17 bases between. The CDR3 DNA follows: TGCGCCAGCAGGTCTTATCGGGGGCCGAACGAGCAGTACGTC. This sequence encodes CASRSYRGPNEQYV.

This clonotype was counted ten times or more. The rearrangement uses TRBV3-1 and TRBJ2-3, with D perhaps matching TRBD1 or TRBD2 (6 bases each). V shed 2 bases and J shed 4 bases, with 7 bases lying between them. The CDR3 extends over 13 amino acids. Germline V lookup: CDR1 LGHDT, CDR2 YNNKEL (reference sequence). CDR3 sequence (DNA): TGTGCCAGCAGCCAACGGGGGCCAGATACGCAGTATTTT. Its protein is CASSQRGPDTQYF.

This clonotype was counted at least ten times. The chain links TRBV20-1 to TRBJ2-7; D is unresolved. Germline-derived CDR1 and CDR2 are DFQATT and SNEGSKA (reference sequence). This CDR3 comprises 12 residues. The V end lost 2 bases, the J end lost 2 bases, and 7 bases lay between the germline ends. CDR3 in DNA: TGCAGTGCTAGACCCTGTCCCTACGAGCAGTACGTC. It encodes CSARPCPYEQYV.

This clonotype was counted at least ten times. The chain joins TRBV27 to TRBJ1-2; 7 bases fit TRBD1. The CDR3 loop spans 14 amino acids. With V trimmed by 5 bases and J by 4 bases, 7 bases remained unmatched. The germline V gene has CDR1 MNHEY and CDR2 SMNVEV (reference sequence). CDR3 DNA: TGTGCCAGCAGTCCCAGACAGGGCACCTATGGCTACACCTTC. This codes for CASSPRQGTYGYTF.

A note on this clonotype: Being one base from a much bigger clone, this may be a read error. The chain couples TRBV12-3 or TRBV12-4 to TRBJ2-7; D call uncertain. CDR3 length equals 14 residues. The V and J ends lost 5 bases and 3 bases respectively, with 14 bases between them. In DNA form, the CDR3 reads TGTGCCAGCAGTCCTTACCCAAAGCGCTACGAGCAGTACTTC. This gives the protein CASSPYPKRYEQYF.